The TCR beta chain described here comes from a study of cytomegalovirus exposure and HLA in healthy donors. The study's findings and limits: Immune exposure was documented only through CMV serostatus. V- and J-gene trimming of TCR beta was linked (in a later analysis) to a missense DCLRE1C variant. As a later analysis revealed, most CMV-associated TCR beta chains appeared HLA-restricted. Investigators reported 150 to 200 TCR beta chains as tied to cytomegalovirus.

This CDR3 has 14 amino acids. Germline values: CDR1 MDHEN, CDR2 SYDVKM. Trimming pared 3 bases from V and 7 bases from J, leaving 15 bases between. Details on this clone: The antigen remains unidentified.

This PCR relied on a set of 60 Vbeta primers and 13 Jbeta primers. Sequencing was performed with immunoSEQ multiplex PCR; in TCRdb, only in-frame clones are kept and a portion is missing. The profile shows about 180,000 clones, 80% to 90% of them singletons. This chain uses TRBV28 with TRBJ2-5, with a possible D match to TRBD1 (6 bases). Sequenced input: PBMCs. This TCR was sampled from a male donor in good health and CMV-seronegative. Written as DNA, the CDR3 is TGTGCCAGCAGTTTCGCCTTGGGGGCGGGGACCCAGTACTTC. This codes for CASSFALGAGTQYF.